This T cell receptor beta chain was documented in a study of a mutant IDH1 vaccine in newly diagnosed glioma. About the study: In weeks 1, 3, 5, 7, 11, 15, 19 and 23, patients were vaccinated.

Only in-frame clones appear in the TCRdb table, and some are missing; sequencing was by immunoSEQ multiplex PCR. The sample lists some 80,000 clones, more than 80% occurring once. The length of the CDR3 is 16 residues. Germline CDR1 PRHDT, CDR2 FYEKMQ (reference sequence). Trimming removed 2 bases from V and 5 bases from J, with 15 bases in between. Details on this clone: Antigen specificity is unknown.

The time point here: week 23, last vaccination. Vaccination used 300 ug of mutant IDH1 20-mer peptide per dose, with topical imiquimod. The J gene is TRBJ2-2, the V gene TRBV13; D is possibly TRBD2 (7 bases). This TCR was sampled from a woman between 45 and 60 years old with glioma. This specimen was PBMCs, taken from a glioma patient whose treatment included an IDH1 peptide vaccine. CDR3 protein: CASSLPQGRGTGELFF. DNA of the CDR3: TGTGCCAGCAGCTTACCCCAGGGGCGGGGGACCGGGGAGCTGTTTTTT. Full variable domain (remainder filled in from reference TRBV13 and TRBJ2-2): AAGVIQSPRHLIKEKRETATLKCYPIPRHDTVYWYQQGPGQDPQFLISFYEKMQSDKGSIPDRFSAQQFSDYHSELNMSSLELGDSALYFCASSLPQGRGTGELFFGEGSRLTVL.